The 28 T cell receptor beta chains in this list originate from one sample, sequenced in a study of blood T cell repertoires in COVID-19. Measured with immunoSEQ multiplex PCR; TCRdb has only the in-frame clones, and not every one. The repertoire holds roughly 84,000 clones, with about 80% as singletons. The sample taken for sequencing was peripheral blood. These receptors all come from a woman between 50 and 59 years old with acute or convalescent COVID-19.

This clone has only a few counts. The J gene is TRBJ2-7, the V gene TRBV6-7; 12 bases fit TRBD2. TRBV6-7 counts as an open reading frame of uncertain function. The CDR3 covers 17 residues. After removal of 6 bases from V and 4 bases from J, the junction contained 13 bases not matched to a gene. Written as DNA, the CDR3 is TGTGCCAGCAGCCGTAGATCGACTAGCGGGGGACTTTACGAGCAGTACTTC. Its translation is CASSRRSTSGGLYEQYF.

This clone was seen more than once but under ten times. The rearrangement uses TRBV4-2 and TRBJ1-6; no firm D call. The length of the CDR3 is 18 residues. In germline, CDR1 is LGHNA, CDR2 YNFKEQ. V shed 0 bases and J shed 0 bases, with 12 bases lying between them. CDR3 DNA: TGTGCCAGCAGCCAAGATCCGACCGGGAGCTCCTATAATTCACCCCTCCACTTT. Amino acid sequence: CASSQDPTGSSYNSPLHF.

The J gene is TRBJ2-7, the V gene TRBV27, with 9 bases identical to TRBD1. The CDR3 totals 16 residues. The trim removed 2 bases at V and 4 bases at J, leaving 9 bases unmatched. Germline assignment: CDR1 MNHEY and CDR2 SMNVEV (reference sequence). For the CDR3, the DNA is TGTGCCAGCAGTTTAGGATCGACAGGGGGGGCATACGAGCAGTACTTC. It is translated as CASSLGSTGGAYEQYF.

The chain has TRBV21-1 and TRBJ2-2; the D call of TRBD2 is as the table states it, not checked on the DNA. TRBV21-1 is a pseudogene. There are 14 residues in the CDR3. This chain's CDR3 is CARDSRLATGELFF. In DNA, the CDR3 is TGTGCCAGGGATTCGAGACTAGCGACCGGGGAGCTGTTTTTT.

This clone showed up just a few times. The chain carries TRBV10-3 and TRBJ1-6; D gene uncertain. Germline V gene lookup returns CDR1 ENHRY and CDR2 SYGVKD. The CDR3 runs 14 residues. V was trimmed by 7 bases and J by 12 bases, leaving 19 bases between them. The CDR3 loop is CAITEEGWGGPLHF. As DNA, the CDR3 is TGTGCCATCACCGAGGAGGGTTGGGGAGGACCCCTCCACTTT.

This chain links TRBV5-6 with TRBJ1-3, with D possibly matching TRBD1 (5 bases). The CDR3 extends over 15 amino acids. Trimming stripped 2 bases from V and 2 bases from J, with 11 bases between. Looked up from germline, CDR1 is SGHDT and CDR2 is YYEEEE. In DNA, the CDR3 is TGTGCCAGCAGCTTTCAGGGTCAGGCTGGAAACACCATATATTTT. Amino acid sequence: CASSFQGQAGNTIYF.

The rearrangement joins TRBV29-1 to TRBJ2-7; perhaps TRBD1 as D (6 bases). The CDR3 spans 13 residues. Trimming took off 7 bases at V and 4 bases at J, with 17 bases between the two ends. Per germline, CDR1 SQVTM and CDR2 ANQGSEA. The CDR3 DNA sequence: TGCAGCGCCGTGGACAGAAATAGGTACGAGCAGTACTTC. As protein: CSAVDRNRYEQYF.

V usage is TRBV11-1 and J usage is TRBJ2-5; TRBD2 matches at 12 bases. The germline V gene has CDR1 SGHAT and CDR2 FQDESV (reference sequence). The junction had 5 bases not matched to a gene; V was cut back by 0 bases and J by 3 bases. The CDR3 has 17 amino acids. CDR3 protein: CASSLARGLAGKETQYF. CDR3 in DNA: TGTGCCAGCAGCTTAGCGCGAGGACTAGCGGGGAAAGAGACCCAGTACTTC.

The chain carries TRBV6-6 and TRBJ2-7, with 7 bases identical to TRBD1. This CDR3 has 16 amino acids. CDR1 and CDR2 (germline): MNHNY, SVGAGI (reference sequence). Trimming removed 7 bases from V and 5 bases from J; junction bases left unmatched: 17. The DNA of the CDR3 is TGTGCCAGCACCCCTCCGGGACAGCTCAGGTCCCACGAGCAGTACTTC. Residues: CASTPPGQLRSHEQYF.

This clone appeared once. This chain connects TRBV19 to TRBJ1-1; TRBD1 is a possible D gene (6 bases). Per the germline V gene, CDR1 is LNHDA and CDR2 is SQIVND (reference sequence). With 3 bases removed from V and 4 bases from J, the gap between germline ends came to 12 bases. The CDR3 runs 14 residues. CDR3 nucleotides: TGTGCCAGTAGTATCTACAGGGTTGGCACTGAAGCTTTCTTT. Amino acids: CASSIYRVGTEAFF.

The chain couples TRBV27 to TRBJ2-7; 11 bases match TRBD2. V was clipped by 2 bases and J by 1 base; unmatched bases: 7. CDR3 size: 17 residues. Germline assignment: CDR1 MNHEY and CDR2 SMNVEV (reference sequence). The CDR3 loop reads CASSLAASGGLSYEQYF. DNA of the CDR3: TGTGCCAGCAGTTTAGCGGCTAGCGGGGGGCTGTCCTACGAGCAGTACTTC.

This chain uses TRBV5-4 with TRBJ1-5, with a possible D match to TRBD1 (5 bases). This CDR3 spans 14 amino acids. CDR1 and CDR2 (germline): SGHNT, YYREEE (reference sequence). Trimming removed 1 base at V and 8 bases at J, with 13 bases between. This chain's CDR3 is CASSLQGAREPQHF. CDR3 nucleotide sequence: TGTGCCAGCAGCTTGCAAGGGGCCAGGGAGCCCCAGCATTTT. Drawing the rest from reference TRBV5-4 and TRBJ1-5, the complete variable domain is ETGVTQSPTHLIKTRGQQVTLRCSSQSGHNTVSWYQQALGQGPQFIFQYYREEENGRGNFPPRFSGLQFPNYSSELNVNALELDDSALYLCASSLQGAREPQHFGDGTRLSIL.

The chain couples TRBV3-1 (or the pseudogene TRBV3-2) to TRBJ1-6, with D possibly TRBD1 on 6 matching bases. The V end lost 2 bases, the J end lost 6 bases, and 14 bases lay between the germline ends. This CDR3 contains 16 residues. The germline V gene has CDR1 LGHDT and CDR2 YNNKEL (reference sequence). The DNA for the CDR3 is TGTGCCAGCAGCCAATCGACAGGCGCCTTTAATTCACCCCTCCACTTT. It specifies CASSQSTGAFNSPLHF.

The chain carries TRBV7-9 and TRBJ1-1; D gene uncertain. The V end lost 6 bases, the J end lost 4 bases, and 15 bases lay between the germline ends. CDR3 size: 14 residues. The germline V gene has CDR1 SEHNR and CDR2 FQNEAQ (reference sequence). The CDR3 region has the DNA TGTGCCAGCAGTCCCACCCGGGGAGCCACTGAAGCTTTCTTT. Its translation: CASSPTRGATEAFF.

This clone was recorded only once. The chain is built from TRBV6-1 and TRBJ2-3; D not resolved. Trimming shortened V by 0 bases and J by 3 bases, and 10 bases separated the two germline ends. CDR3 length equals 15 residues. Germline values: CDR1 MNHNS, CDR2 SASEGT. Here the CDR3 DNA reads TGTGCCAGCAGTGAAGCGCACTCCAAGACAGATACGCAGTATTTT. This sequence encodes CASSEAHSKTDTQYF.

This rearrangement joins TRBV27 to TRBJ1-6, with D perhaps matching TRBD1 (6 bases). This CDR3 is 15 amino acids long. Between the trimmed V and J ends, which lost 4 bases and 12 bases, there was a span of 19 bases. Germline V gene lookup returns CDR1 MNHEY and CDR2 SMNVEV (reference sequence). The CDR3 is CASSSTRAGEVPLHF. The CDR3 DNA is TGTGCCAGCAGTTCTACTCGGGCAGGGGAAGTACCCCTCCACTTT.

The genes are TRBV29-1 and TRBJ1-2, with D maybe TRBD1 (5 bases). Trimming took off 1 base at V and 7 bases at J, with 7 bases between the two ends. Per the germline V gene, CDR1 is SQVTM and CDR2 is ANQGSEA. The CDR3 totals 11 residues. The DNA for the CDR3 is TGCAGCGTTGAAGGGGGCAGTGGCTACACCTTC. Its protein is CSVEGGSGYTF.

The chain has TRBV27 and TRBJ1-1, with TRBD1 as a possible D gene (5 bases). Germline V gene sequence: CDR1 MNHEY, CDR2 SMNVEV (reference sequence). Trimming shortened V by 6 bases and J by 4 bases, and 15 bases separated the two germline ends. The CDR3 loop spans 14 amino acids. Written as DNA, the CDR3 is TGTGCCAGCAGCCGGGGGGGGGTGGGCACTGAAGCTTTCTTT. It encodes CASSRGGVGTEAFF.

The chain recombines TRBV29-1 with TRBJ1-2, with a tentative D call TRBD1 (6 bases). Germline V gives CDR1 SQVTM, CDR2 ANQGSEA. V was clipped by 4 bases and J by 5 bases, with 8 bases between them. The CDR3 has 11 residues. In DNA, the CDR3 is TGCAGCGTTGGGACAGTTTATGGCTACACCTTC. Amino acid sequence: CSVGTVYGYTF.

V and J are TRBV3-1 (or the pseudogene TRBV3-2) and TRBJ1-2, with 7 bases fitting TRBD1. Looked up from germline, CDR1 is LGHDT and CDR2 is YNNKEL (reference sequence). Trimming took 5 bases from V and 3 from J; bases not matched to a gene: 6. The CDR3 has 14 amino acids. This chain's CDR3 is CASSERDRDYGYTF. The CDR3 DNA is TGTGCCAGCAGCGAACGGGACAGAGACTATGGCTACACCTTC.

The chain joins TRBV4-3 to TRBJ1-1; 7 nucleotides match TRBD1. V shed 0 bases and J 2 bases; nucleotides not matched to a gene: 3. This CDR3 spans 15 amino acids. Germline CDR1 and CDR2: LGHNA and YSLEER. The CDR3 loop reads CASSQEQGTNTEAFF. CDR3 nucleotide sequence: TGCGCCAGCAGCCAAGAACAGGGGACCAACACTGAAGCTTTCTTT.

The chain has TRBV7-8 and TRBJ2-7; 7 nucleotides align to TRBD1. CDR1 and CDR2 (germline): SGHVS, FQNEAQ. This CDR3 is 15 amino acids long. Trimming at V came to 3 bases and at J to 3 bases, leaving 8 bases not matched to a gene. The CDR3 loop reads CASSFQGQIFYEQYF. The CDR3 nucleotides read TGTGCCAGCAGCTTCCAGGGACAGATCTTCTACGAGCAGTACTTC.

The J gene is TRBJ1-3, the V gene TRBV7-2; perhaps TRBD1 as D (5 bases). The V gene's germline CDR1 is SGHTA and CDR2 FQGNSA. This CDR3 is built from 13 residues. Trimming shortened V by 6 bases and J by 0 bases, and 6 bases separated the two germline ends. The CDR3 here is CASSTGSGNTIYF. The DNA for the CDR3 is TGTGCCAGCAGTACAGGCTCTGGAAACACCATATATTTT. The full variable domain, in which reference TRBV7-2 and TRBJ1-3 provide the parts outside the CDR3, is GAGVSQSPSNKVTEKGKDVELRCDPISGHTALYWYRQSLGQGLEFLIYFQGNSAPDKSGLPSDRFSAERTGGSVSTLTIQRTQQEDSAVYLCASSTGSGNTIYFGEGSWLTVV.

Comment on this clone: Germline is not matched at one junction end, which may reflect a read error. V usage is TRBV2 and J usage is TRBJ2-7; 9 bases map to TRBD1. The CDR3 extends over 11 amino acids. The V gene's germline CDR1 is SNHLY and CDR2 FYNNEI. Here the CDR3 reads CASSNRGRIKF. CDR3 bases: TGTGCCAGCAGTAACAGGGGGCGGATTAAGTTC.

With regard to this clone: The same CDR3 also results from other DNA sequences found in this sample. The chain combines TRBV3-1 (or the pseudogene TRBV3-2) with TRBJ1-2; the D gene is possibly TRBD1 (6 bases). This CDR3 has 18 amino acids. Germline CDR1 and CDR2: LGHDT and YNNKEL (reference sequence). Trimming stripped 2 bases from V and 5 bases from J, with 24 bases between. The CDR3 sequence: CASSQRGGGFPSLYGYTF. The CDR3 coding sequence is TGTGCCAGCAGCCAAAGAGGGGGGGGCTTCCCCTCGTTATATGGCTACACCTTC.

The chain employs TRBV7-8 and TRBJ1-2; TRBD1 is a possible D gene (6 bases). The CDR3 sequence is 15 residues long. V lost 5 bases and J lost 2, with 15 bases in between. Germline V gene lookup returns CDR1 SGHVS and CDR2 FQNEAQ. The CDR3 loop reads CASSQMGGLNYGYTF. CDR3 DNA sequence: TGTGCCAGCAGCCAGATGGGGGGGCTGAACTATGGCTACACCTTC. The full variable domain, completed using reference TRBV7-8 and TRBJ1-2, is GAGVSQSPRYKVAKRGQDVALRCDPISGHVSLFWYQQALGQGPEFLTYFQNEAQLDKSGLPSDRFFAERPEGSVSTLKIQRTQQEDSAVYLCASSQMGGLNYGYTFGSGTRLTVV.

The chain links TRBV2 to TRBJ1-1, with D unclear. CDR1 SNHLY and CDR2 FYNNEI come from the germline V gene. Trimming shortened V by 9 bases and J by 7 bases, and 9 bases separated the two germline ends. The CDR3 length is 10 residues. This chain's CDR3 is CASRLSEAFF. The CDR3 DNA is TGTGCCAGTAGACTTAGTGAAGCTTTCTTT.

This chain joins TRBV29-1 and TRBJ2-7, with 10 positions matching TRBD1. CDR1 and CDR2 from the germline V gene are SQVTM and ANQGSEA. The CDR3 consists of 13 residues. The V segment lost 6 bases and the J segment 4 bases; nucleotides outside the gene matches: 6. CDR3: CSVYRDRGYEQYF. In nucleotides, the CDR3 is TGCAGCGTGTACCGGGACAGGGGATACGAGCAGTACTTC.